These 32 T cell receptor beta chains were sequenced from one sample in a study of blood T cell repertoires in COVID-19. Some clones are missing from TCRdb's copy, which holds only in-frame ones; the method was immunoSEQ multiplex PCR. The repertoire holds approximately 15,000 clones, with more than 70% as singletons. The specimen sequenced was peripheral blood. The source of these receptors is a human donor in a cohort sampled during active COVID-19.

The gene calls are TRBV30 and TRBJ1-1; D remains unclear. CDR1 is GTSNPN and CDR2 is SVGIG in the germline V gene (reference sequence). The CDR3 spans 15 residues. Trimming took off 3 bases at V and 0 bases at J, with 14 bases between the two ends. The CDR3 DNA sequence: TGTGCCTGGAGGAGGGCGGCCAGCATGAACACTGAAGCTTTCTTT. As protein: CAWRRAASMNTEAFF.

J is TRBJ1-2 and V is TRBV24-1; D possibly corresponds to TRBD1 (5 bases). Per germline, CDR1 KGHDR and CDR2 SFDVKD. Trimming took 9 bases from V and 4 from J, leaving 20 bases between them. The CDR3 length is 15 residues. DNA for the CDR3: TGTGCCACCCTCCGGGGGGGGACGAAGATCTATGGCTACACCTTC. Protein: CATLRGGTKIYGYTF.

In this sample, this clone turned up once. The gene calls are TRBV7-3 and TRBJ1-3; 10 positions match TRBD1. Looked up from germline, CDR1 is SGHTA and CDR2 is FQGTGA. J was trimmed by 0 bases and V by 5 bases; bases with no gene match: 4. This CDR3 has 16 residues. CDR3 in amino acids: CASSRTGGSSGNTIYF. CDR3 coding DNA: TGTGCCAGCAGCCGGACAGGGGGGAGCTCTGGAAACACCATATATTTT.

The chain couples TRBV2 to TRBJ2-4, with TRBD1 matching over 7 bases. CDR1 and CDR2 (germline): SNHLY, FYNNEI. V was clipped by 4 bases and J by 1 base; unmatched bases: 10. There are 17 residues in the CDR3. The CDR3 region is CASSATDRVGAKNIQYF. DNA for the CDR3: TGTGCCAGCAGTGCCACCGACAGGGTCGGGGCCAAAAACATTCAGTACTTC. Full variable domain (outside the CDR3, taken from reference TRBV2 and TRBJ2-4): EPEVTQTPSHQVTQMGQEVILRCVPISNHLYFYWYRQILGQKVEFLVSFYNNEISEKSEIFDDQFSVERPDGSNFTLKIRSTKLEDSAMYFCASSATDRVGAKNIQYFGAGTRLSVL.

The V call is TRBV6-5, the J call TRBJ1-5; the D gene is possibly TRBD1 (5 bases). Germline-derived CDR1 and CDR2 are MNHEY and SVGAGI. The CDR3 consists of 15 residues. V was cut by 7 bases and J by 3 bases, with 16 bases left in between. The CDR3 is CASTGTGNPNQPQHF. CDR3 sequence (DNA): TGTGCCAGCACCGGCACAGGTAACCCCAATCAGCCCCAGCATTTT.

V usage is TRBV11-2 and J usage is TRBJ2-3, with 9 bases identical to TRBD2. Trimming removed 5 bases from V and 1 base from J; junction bases left unmatched: 7. Looked up from germline, CDR1 is SGHAT and CDR2 is FQNNGV. This CDR3 is 16 amino acids long. CDR3 loop: CASSRWSSGGTDTQYF. CDR3 coding DNA: TGTGCCAGCAGCCGATGGTCTAGCGGGGGCACAGATACGCAGTATTTT.

The chain is built from TRBV7-9 and TRBJ2-7; D gene ambiguous. CDR3 length equals 16 residues. V dropped 1 base and J dropped 3 bases, with 16 bases sitting between them. Germline V CDR1 and CDR2: SEHNR, FQNEAQ (reference sequence). CDR3 sequence: CASSLVVRRIDYEQYF. Here the CDR3 DNA reads TGTGCCAGCAGCTTAGTAGTACGGAGAATTGACTACGAGCAGTACTTC.

This rearrangement joins TRBV20-1 to TRBJ2-7; maybe TRBD1 (5 bases). Germline values: CDR1 DFQATT, CDR2 SNEGSKA (reference sequence). V lost 3 bases to trimming and J lost 2 bases, with 14 bases between them. CDR3 length: 14 residues. In nucleotides, the CDR3 is TGCAGTGCTAGTGGTCAGGGTGACCCCTACGAGCAGTACTTC. Protein: CSASGQGDPYEQYF.

The genes are TRBV5-1 and TRBJ2-7, with TRBD1 identical over 9 bases. The CDR3 is made up of 13 amino acids. Trimming at V came to 4 bases and at J to 6 bases, leaving 5 bases not matched to a gene. Germline lookup yields CDR1 SGHRS and CDR2 YFSETQ. In nucleotides, the CDR3 is TGCGCCAGCAGCACCGGGACAGGGAGCGAGCAGTACTTC. Translation gives CASSTGTGSEQYF.

With respect to this clone: An end of the junction does not agree with germline; a read error may underlie this. The chain employs TRBV30 and TRBJ1-2; TRBD1 might be the D (6 bases). CDR3 size: 12 residues. CDR1 and CDR2 from the germline V gene are GTSNPN and SVGIG (reference sequence). This chain's CDR3 is CAWSSQGYGYTF. As DNA, the CDR3 is TGTGCCTGGAGTTCACAGGGCTATGGTTACACCTTC.

The chain uses TRBV29-1 and TRBJ1-2, with D hard to call. The CDR3 length is 13 residues. Per germline, CDR1 SQVTM and CDR2 ANQGSEA. V lost 1 base and J lost 2, with 8 bases in between. This CDR3 is CSVEGQMNYGYTF. The CDR3 nucleotides are TGCAGCGTTGAAGGACAAATGAACTATGGCTACACCTTC.

The gene calls are TRBV30 and TRBJ1-1; tentative D call: TRBD1 (5 bases). The CDR3 loop spans 12 amino acids. The germline V gene has CDR1 GTSNPN and CDR2 SVGIG (reference sequence). V dropped 2 bases and J dropped 3 bases, with 7 bases sitting between them. CDR3 residues: CAWSQGDTEAFF. The DNA for the CDR3 is TGTGCCTGGAGTCAAGGGGACACTGAAGCTTTCTTT.

The J gene is TRBJ1-5, the V gene TRBV30; D gene ambiguous. Germline V gives CDR1 GTSNPN, CDR2 SVGIG (reference sequence). The CDR3 runs 12 residues. Deletions cut 2 bases from V and 6 bases from J, with 8 bases between. CDR3 in DNA: TGTGCCTGGAGTCTCGGGAGTCAGCCCCAGCATTTT. Protein sequence: CAWSLGSQPQHF.

The gene calls are TRBV29-1 and TRBJ1-5, with 8 bases lining up with TRBD1. Germline trimming cut 5 bases from V and 3 bases from J; bases unmatched to any gene: 6. Germline lookup yields CDR1 SQVTM and CDR2 ANQGSEA. The CDR3 is made up of 14 amino acids. Here the CDR3 DNA reads TGCAGCGTTCTCACGACAGGGGCCAATCAGCCCCAGCATTTT. Translation gives CSVLTTGANQPQHF.

This clone was detected a few times. V usage is TRBV7-9 and J usage is TRBJ2-7; maybe TRBD1 (6 bases). V gave up 5 bases and J gave up 4 bases, with 21 bases separating them. Germline CDR1 is SEHNR and CDR2 is FQNEAQ (reference sequence). This CDR3 is built from 16 residues. CDR3 bases: TGTGCCAGCAGCCGAGGCCTTCCGCAGGGGAATTACGAGCAGTACTTC. It translates to CASSRGLPQGNYEQYF.

This chain links TRBV6-4 with TRBJ2-5, with TRBD1 matching over 9 bases. The CDR3 runs to 15 residues. V shed 0 bases, J shed 5 bases, and the junction held 4 bases outside the gene matches. In germline, CDR1 is MRHNA, CDR2 SNTAGT. The CDR3 DNA reads TGTGCCAGCAGTGACTCAACAGGGGGCGTTGAGACCCAGTACTTC. Residues: CASSDSTGGVETQYF.

The chain joins TRBV7-8 to TRBJ2-5, with 7 bases identical to TRBD2. V gave up 5 bases and J gave up 7 bases; unmatched junction bases: 10. The CDR3 totals 14 residues. The germline gives CDR1 SGHVS, CDR2 FQNEAQ. The CDR3: CASSPLAAPGTQYF. DNA for the CDR3: TGTGCCAGCAGCCCTCTAGCGGCTCCGGGGACCCAGTACTTC.

V usage is TRBV15 and J usage is TRBJ2-6, with TRBD1 as a possible D gene (6 bases). The CDR3 loop spans 15 amino acids. The germline V gene has CDR1 LNHNV and CDR2 YYDKDF (reference sequence). The ends were cut back, 0 bases at V and 3 bases at J, with 6 bases in the middle. The CDR3 nucleotides read TGTGCCACCAGCAGAGACAGGGGTGGGGCCAACGTCCTGACTTTC. This sequence encodes CATSRDRGGANVLTF.

The CDR3 spells CASSYAANINTEAFF. For the CDR3, the DNA is TGTGCCAGCAGTTACGCCGCCAACATAAACACTGAAGCTTTCTTT. The chain links TRBV6-5 to TRBJ1-1; D gene uncertain. The CDR3 has 15 residues. V lost 2 bases and J 2 bases, leaving 12 bases between the germline ends. The germline gives CDR1 MNHEY, CDR2 SVGAGI.

There are a few counts of this clone. This chain joins TRBV21-1 and TRBJ2-6; no DNA check was done on the table's D call, TRBD1. TRBV21-1 is a pseudogene. The CDR3 length is 17 residues. CDR3: CASSKECSDSGANVLTF. CDR3 sequence (DNA): TGTGCCAGCAGCAAAGAGTGCAGTGACTCTGGGGCCAACGTCCTGACTTTC.

The chain couples TRBV13 to TRBJ2-5, with 7 bases identical to TRBD1. V lost 5 bases and J lost 3; bases outside the gene matches: 6. The CDR3 runs 14 residues. CDR1 and CDR2 from the germline V gene are PRHDT and FYEKMQ (reference sequence). The chain's CDR3 is CASSVRQGEETQYF. CDR3 nucleotide sequence: TGTGCCAGCAGCGTACGACAGGGCGAAGAGACCCAGTACTTC.

J is TRBJ1-1 and V is TRBV18, with no clear D. The length of the CDR3 is 15 residues. V dropped 4 bases and J dropped 3 bases, with 15 bases sitting between them. Looked up from germline, CDR1 is KGHSH and CDR2 is LQKENI. CDR3 sequence: CASSQGREGYTEAFF. CDR3 sequence (DNA): TGTGCCAGCTCACAAGGACGGGAGGGTTACACTGAAGCTTTCTTT.

Only one count was recorded for this clone. The chain uses TRBV2 and TRBJ2-2, with a tentative D call TRBD1 (6 bases). CDR1 and CDR2 from the germline V gene are SNHLY and FYNNEI. Trimming stripped 6 bases from V and 3 bases from J, with 14 bases between. The CDR3 runs to 15 residues. The CDR3 region is CASRGTAGDTGELFF. As DNA, the CDR3 is TGTGCCAGCAGAGGGACGGCAGGGGACACCGGGGAGCTGTTTTTT.

The chain joins TRBV5-1 to TRBJ2-1; D unresolved. CDR1 is SGHRS and CDR2 is YFSETQ in the germline V gene. Trimming took 3 bases from V and 4 from J, leaving 8 bases between them. CDR3 length: 13 amino acids. The DNA of the CDR3 is TGCGCCAGCAGCTCCTCTTCGTACAATGAGCAGTTCTTC. This encodes CASSSSSYNEQFF.

The V and J genes are TRBV6-1 and TRBJ2-1, with 10 nucleotides matching TRBD1. The length of the CDR3 is 15 residues. J gave up 7 bases and V 3 bases, and 6 bases lay outside the gene matches. The V gene's germline CDR1 is MNHNS and CDR2 SASEGT. CDR3 sequence (DNA): TGTGCCAGCAGTGACCGGGACAGGGGAGGTAATGAGCAGTTCTTC. Protein sequence: CASSDRDRGGNEQFF.

The V and J genes are TRBV6-5 and TRBJ1-1; D may be TRBD1 (5 bases). The V end lost 2 bases, the J end lost 6 bases, and 10 bases lay between the germline ends. Germline lookup yields CDR1 MNHEY and CDR2 SVGAGI. The CDR3 runs to 13 residues. The CDR3 loop reads CASSYGVRAEAFF. The CDR3 DNA follows: TGTGCCAGCAGTTACGGGGTCAGGGCTGAAGCTTTCTTT.

The chain carries TRBV19 and TRBJ1-5; unclear D gene. This CDR3 has 13 residues. Germline loops: CDR1 LNHDA, CDR2 SQIVND (reference sequence). The V end lost 6 bases, the J end lost 11 bases, and 17 bases lay between the germline ends. Written as DNA, the CDR3 is TGTGCCAGTAGCCCCAATGGCCCTCGGGCCCAGCATTTT. Translation gives CASSPNGPRAQHF. Combining the CDR3 with reference TRBV19 and TRBJ1-5 gives the whole variable domain DGGITQSPKYLFRKEGQNVTLSCEQNLNHDAMYWYRQDPGQGLRLIYYSQIVNDFQKGDIAEGYSVSREKKESFPLTVTSAQKNPTAFYLCASSPNGPRAQHFGDGTRLSIL.

This chain connects TRBV6-6 to TRBJ1-6; D is uncertain. From germline, CDR1 is MNHNY and CDR2 SVGAGI (reference sequence). The V gene lost 0 bases and the J gene lost 2 bases, with 5 bases spanning the gap. This CDR3 has 15 amino acids. CDR3 DNA: TGTGCCAGCAGTTACTCGGAGGCCTATAATTCACCCCTCCACTTT. Its translation is CASSYSEAYNSPLHF.

V is TRBV27 and J is TRBJ2-1; 11 bases map to TRBD2. The CDR3 totals 15 residues. With V trimmed by 6 bases and J by 7 bases, 8 bases remained unmatched. Germline CDR1 reads MNHEY; CDR2 reads SMNVEV (reference sequence). DNA for the CDR3: TGTGCCAGCAGAGCACTAGCGGGGGTAGGGAATGAGCAGTTCTTC. It codes for CASRALAGVGNEQFF.

The chain links TRBV5-4 to TRBJ2-3; TRBD2 matches 14 bases. This CDR3 spans 16 amino acids. The V segment lost 4 bases and the J segment 2 bases; nucleotides outside the gene matches: 3. Germline-derived CDR1 and CDR2 are SGHNT and YYREEE (reference sequence). The CDR3 sequence is CASSPTSGGVTDTQYF. The DNA of the CDR3 is TGTGCCAGCAGCCCGACTAGCGGGGGGGTCACAGATACGCAGTATTTT.

This CDR3 reads CASSRGEILNTEAFF. The CDR3 DNA reads TGTGCCAGTAGTAGGGGGGAGATCCTAAACACTGAAGCTTTCTTT. The chain uses TRBV19 and TRBJ1-1; TRBD1 might be the D (5 bases). Germline loops: CDR1 LNHDA, CDR2 SQIVND (reference sequence). Trimming pared 4 bases from V and 2 bases from J, leaving 14 bases between. The CDR3 sequence is 15 residues long.

V usage is TRBV20-1 and J usage is TRBJ2-1; D is perhaps TRBD2 (6 bases). CDR3 length: 13 amino acids. Germline lookup yields CDR1 DFQATT and CDR2 SNEGSKA (reference sequence). The ends were cut back, 3 bases at V and 1 base at J, with 7 bases in the middle. The CDR3 DNA follows: TGCAGTGCTAGTAGCGGATCCTACAATGAGCAGTTCTTC. Translated: CSASSGSYNEQFF.